This T cell receptor beta chain originates from a study of blood T cell repertoires in COVID-19. Study summary: The origin of the acute and convalescent COVID-19 samples was the United States, Italy and Spain. The cDNA or gDNA used as material had been derived from T cells, B-cell-depleted T cells, or PBMCs.

Assay: immunoSEQ multiplex PCR; the TCRdb copy retains only in-frame clones and omits some. This sample yields about 140,000 clones, of which roughly 84% are seen a single time; under 7% belongs to the top ten. Unmatched junction bases numbered 8, after V lost 3 bases and J lost 2 bases. The CDR3 runs 15 residues. The germline gives CDR1 DFQATT, CDR2 SNEGSKA (reference sequence). This TCR was recovered from a man aged 35-49 years with acute COVID-19. The V call is TRBV20-1, the J call TRBJ2-7, with 9 bases matching TRBD2. The specimen was PBMCs or T cells enriched from blood (not recorded which). In DNA form, the CDR3 reads TGCAGTGCTAGTGTAATAGCGGGAGACGCCTACGAGCAGTACTTC. It encodes CSASVIAGDAYEQYF.